The 20 T cell receptor beta chains below all came from one sample that was sequenced in a study of T-cell reconstitution after alpha-beta-depleted transplantation in children. Researchers prepared the TCRbeta library using unique molecular identifiers, the study reports. TCRdb passed the PCR reads through MiXCR, listing each CDR3 protein once. The sample holds some 500,000 distinct CDR3 sequences, around 17% seen once. The sample consisted of PBMCs from the stem cell graft donor, taken from the stem cell graft. The receptor source for this set is a human donor who donated a stem cell graft to a child with acute lymphoblastic leukemia.

This clonotype was counted only a few times. The CDR3 protein is CATSDGKLAKNIQYF. In nucleotides, the CDR3 is TGTGCCACCAGTGACGGGAAATTAGCCAAAAACATTCAGTACTTC. V is TRBV24-1 and J is TRBJ2-4, with D perhaps TRBD2 (5 bases). The CDR3 is made up of 15 amino acids. The germline V and J ends were trimmed by 4 bases and 0 bases, with 9 bases remaining between them. Germline CDR1 reads KGHDR; CDR2 reads SFDVKD.

This chain joins TRBV27 and TRBJ1-1; D is undetermined. Between the trimmed V and J ends, which lost 5 bases and 0 bases, there was a span of 13 bases. The CDR3 is 15 residues long. CDR1 is MNHEY, CDR2 SMNVEV, per germline (reference sequence). In nucleotides, the CDR3 is TGTGCCAGCAGTCCAACGGGGATTCTGAACACTGAAGCTTTCTTT. Translation gives CASSPTGILNTEAFF.

This clonotype was counted between two and nine times. V and J are TRBV4-1 and TRBJ2-7; weak D call: TRBD1 (6 bases). The germline gives CDR1 MGHRA, CDR2 YSYEKL. The CDR3 covers 13 residues. The V gene lost 5 bases and the J gene lost 7 bases, with 15 bases spanning the gap. CDR3 bases: TGCGCCAGCAGCGTCGGCACAGGGTGGGAGCAGTACTTC. The encoded protein is CASSVGTGWEQYF.

The rearrangement links TRBV27 to TRBJ2-7; D unclear. Germline values: CDR1 MNHEY, CDR2 SMNVEV (reference sequence). V was clipped by 6 bases and J by 2 bases, with 14 bases between them. The CDR3 runs 14 residues. The CDR3: CASSGYGSTYEQYF. The CDR3 coding sequence is TGTGCCAGCAGCGGGTACGGATCGACCTACGAGCAGTACTTC.

Here the CDR3 DNA reads TGTGCCAGCAGGAGTTCGGGACCCAGCAATCAGCCCCAGCATTTT. It translates to CASRSSGPSNQPQHF. The chain carries TRBV6-5 and TRBJ1-5; TRBD1 might be the D (5 bases). Looked up from germline, CDR1 is MNHEY and CDR2 is SVGAGI. The CDR3 runs to 15 residues. The ends were cut back, 6 bases at V and 1 base at J, with 13 bases in the middle.

The chain has TRBV30 and TRBJ1-3; weak D call: TRBD1 (5 bases). The CDR3 has 16 amino acids. With 3 bases removed from V and 5 bases from J, the gap between germline ends came to 20 bases. Germline-derived CDR1 and CDR2 are GTSNPN and SVGIG (reference sequence). In nucleotides, the CDR3 is TGTGCCTGGAGCAATGGTGCGACCAGGGATAGAAACACCATATATTTT. Its translation: CAWSNGATRDRNTIYF.

The V call is TRBV12-3 or TRBV12-4, the J call TRBJ2-7; TRBD2 might be the D (5 bases). Between the trimmed V and J ends, which lost 3 bases and 3 bases, there was a span of 15 bases. This CDR3 contains 15 residues. The CDR3 DNA reads TGTGCCAGCAGTTTCGCGGGCGGTTGGCGCTACGAGCAGTACTTC. This gives the protein CASSFAGGWRYEQYF.

A few counts support this clonotype. The chain uses TRBV12-3 or TRBV12-4 and TRBJ2-1, with D perhaps TRBD2 (5 bases). The CDR3 extends over 14 amino acids. V lost 6 bases and J lost 1, with 10 bases in between. The CDR3 is CASRRVGSYNEQFF. The CDR3 nucleotides read TGTGCCAGCAGGAGGGTTGGGTCCTACAATGAGCAGTTCTTC.

Only a few counts were recorded for this clonotype. The rearrangement joins TRBV29-1 to TRBJ2-5; 9 bases are shared with TRBD1. The V and J ends lost 1 base and 2 bases, in that order; junction bases with no gene match: 5. CDR1 and CDR2 (germline): SQVTM, ANQGSEA. The CDR3 runs to 15 residues. The CDR3 is CSVEGDREAQETQYF. Here the CDR3 DNA reads TGCAGCGTTGAAGGGGACAGGGAAGCGCAAGAGACCCAGTACTTC.

This clonotype was counted a few times. The chain recombines TRBV12-3 or TRBV12-4 with TRBJ2-4, with D possibly being TRBD1 (8 bases). The CDR3 totals 16 residues. Between the trimmed V and J ends, which lost 5 bases and 0 bases, there was a span of 14 bases. The CDR3 reads CASSLQGGLAKNIQYF. The CDR3, as DNA: TGTGCCAGCAGTCTACAGGGGGGGCTAGCCAAAAACATTCAGTACTTC.

The chain couples TRBV6-5 to TRBJ1-1; D is possibly TRBD1 (5 bases). Trimming cost V 2 bases and J 4 bases, with 11 bases left between them. The germline V gene has CDR1 MNHEY and CDR2 SVGAGI. There are 14 residues in the CDR3. CDR3 loop: CASSYAQGPTEAFF. The CDR3 bases are TGTGCCAGCAGTTACGCTCAGGGACCCACTGAAGCTTTCTTT.

This clonotype was counted only a few times. The chain joins TRBV7-6 to TRBJ2-2, with 10 bases aligning to TRBD1. Looked up from germline, CDR1 is SGHVS and CDR2 is FNYEAQ. V lost 5 bases, J lost 0 bases, and 9 bases stayed unmatched. The CDR3 consists of 18 residues. The CDR3 is CASSAGQGYTANTGELFF. DNA of the CDR3: TGTGCCAGCAGCGCGGGACAGGGGTACACAGCGAACACCGGGGAGCTGTTTTTT.

The V call is TRBV5-1, the J call TRBJ2-3; unclear D gene. This CDR3 has 13 amino acids. Germline V gene sequence: CDR1 SGHRS, CDR2 YFSETQ. The ends were cut back, 0 bases at V and 4 bases at J, with 6 bases in the middle. The CDR3: CASSLVPADTQYF. In DNA, the CDR3 is TGCGCCAGCAGCTTGGTACCGGCAGATACGCAGTATTTT.

This clonotype turned up a few times. The chain recombines TRBV4-1 with TRBJ1-1; 7 bases match TRBD1. CDR3 length: 15 amino acids. The junction had 7 bases not matched to a gene; V was cut back by 1 base and J by 5 bases. Germline CDR1 and CDR2: MGHRA and YSYEKL. The CDR3 reads CASSQGRGRGTEAFF. The CDR3 nucleotides are TGCGCCAGCAGCCAAGGGAGGGGGCGCGGGACTGAAGCTTTCTTT.

The rearrangement uses TRBV25-1 and TRBJ2-2, with 7 bases lining up with TRBD2. Germline assignment: CDR1 MGHDK and CDR2 SYGVNS. The CDR3 spans 15 residues. The V and J ends lost 4 bases and 0 bases, in that order; junction bases with no gene match: 2. Here the CDR3 reads CASSAGGTNTGELFF. The CDR3 DNA is TGTGCCAGCAGTGCGGGGGGAACGAACACCGGGGAGCTGTTTTTT.

The V gene is TRBV24-1, the J gene TRBJ2-3; D might be TRBD1 (6 bases). Germline-derived CDR1 and CDR2 are KGHDR and SFDVKD. Trimming took 4 bases from V and 0 from J, leaving 13 bases between them. The CDR3 runs 16 residues. CDR3 loop: CATSDQTGFSTDTQYF. The CDR3 DNA reads as TGTGCCACCAGTGACCAAACAGGGTTTAGCACAGATACGCAGTATTTT.

This CDR3 reads CASSLAPPPEAFF. Here the CDR3 DNA reads TGTGCCAGCAGCTTAGCCCCCCCCCCTGAAGCTTTCTTT. The rearrangement links TRBV7-9 to TRBJ1-1, with D unresolved. V was trimmed by 0 bases and J by 6 bases, leaving 8 bases between them. The CDR3 consists of 13 residues. Germline assignment: CDR1 SEHNR and CDR2 FQNEAQ (reference sequence).

The chain has TRBV5-1 and TRBJ2-4, with TRBD1 identical over 10 bases. The CDR3 runs 16 residues. The ends lost 5 bases at V and 3 bases at J; junction bases unmatched: 8. Per germline, CDR1 SGHRS and CDR2 YFSETQ. CDR3 in amino acids: CASRPDRGVDKNIQYF. The CDR3, as DNA: TGCGCCAGCAGGCCGGACAGGGGGGTGGACAAAAACATTCAGTACTTC.

This clonotype was counted a few times. The chain joins TRBV12-3 or TRBV12-4 to TRBJ1-5; 8 bases line up with TRBD1. J was trimmed by 1 base and V by 6 bases; bases with no gene match: 5. The CDR3 contains 15 residues. CDR3 sequence reads: CASRKTGGSNQPQHF. CDR3 nucleotide sequence: TGTGCCAGCAGGAAAACAGGGGGAAGCAATCAGCCCCAGCATTTT.

The chain recombines TRBV20-1 with TRBJ1-6; a weak D match, TRBD1 (5 bases). Germline V lookup: CDR1 DFQATT, CDR2 SNEGSKA (reference sequence). V was trimmed by 3 bases and J by 7 bases, leaving 10 bases between them. The length of the CDR3 is 13 residues. The CDR3 loop reads CSASRDSNSPLHF. The CDR3 nucleotides are TGCAGTGCTAGCAGGGACTCAAATTCACCCCTCCACTTT.